This TCR beta chain was obtained from a study of blood T cell repertoires in COVID-19. The overall study: Sites across the United States, Italy and Spain contributed samples from acute and convalescent COVID-19. From T cells, B-cell-depleted T cells, or PBMCs came the material, which was cDNA or gDNA.

The CDR3 runs to 13 residues. The V end lost 0 bases, the J end lost 8 bases, and 10 bases lay between the germline ends. The V gene's germline CDR1 is LGHDT and CDR2 YNNKEL (reference sequence). The data were produced by immunoSEQ multiplex PCR, yet TCRdb's version contains in-frame clones alone and is incomplete. The sample shows around 270,000 clones, roughly 88% of them seen only once. The gene calls are TRBV3-1 (or the pseudogene TRBV3-2) and TRBJ1-2; D gene uncertain. This clonotype was obtained from a human donor with COVID-19, enrolled during active disease. The donor label of this sample is uncertain. Sequencing was performed on peripheral blood. The CDR3 here is CASSQDRGIGYTF. CDR3 coding DNA: TGTGCCAGCAGCCAAGACAGAGGGATCGGCTACACCTTC.